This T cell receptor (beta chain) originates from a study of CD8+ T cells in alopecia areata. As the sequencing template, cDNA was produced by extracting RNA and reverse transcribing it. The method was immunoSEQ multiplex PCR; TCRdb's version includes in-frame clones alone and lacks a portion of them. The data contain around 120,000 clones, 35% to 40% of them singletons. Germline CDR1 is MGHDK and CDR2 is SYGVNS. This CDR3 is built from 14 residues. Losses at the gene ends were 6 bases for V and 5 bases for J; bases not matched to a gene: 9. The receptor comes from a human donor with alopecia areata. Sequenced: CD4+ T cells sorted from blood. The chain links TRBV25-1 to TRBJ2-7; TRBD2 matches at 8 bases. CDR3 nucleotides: TGTGCCAGCAGAAAAAGCGGGAGTCCCGACGAGCAGTACTTC. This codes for CASRKSGSPDEQYF.